Listed below are T cell receptor beta chains from one sample, sequenced in a study of breast tumors, draining lymph nodes, adjacent tissues. TCRdb ran MiXCR on the multiplex PCR reads and lists one entry per CDR3 protein. This table holds about 300,000 distinct CDR3 sequences, roughly 31% found once. The sequenced sample was axillary lymph node tissue. The receptors derive from a female donor with breast cancer. Some clones in this sample may be carry-over from other donors' samples. Both conserved end residues are part of each CDR3. A row's size may be missing; if present it is once, few, many or a size class.

TRBV10-3	17	few	TRBJ2-4	CAISESGDPYPKNIQYF
TRBV19	13	-	TRBJ1-1	CASSNRRNTEAFF
TRBV5-1	15	many	TRBJ2-2	CASSLAQGGPGELFF
TRBV12-3/TRBV12-4	14	many	TRBJ1-5	CASSPGLLNQPQHF
TRBV19	15	many	TRBJ1-5	CASSRGTGTNQPQHF
TRBV7-2	13	many	TRBJ1-5	CASSSGTDQPQHF
TRBV30	13	many	TRBJ1-5	CAWSVLRDQPQHF
TRBV6-1	13	many	TRBJ1-5	CASSAVGNQPQHF
TRBV29-1	14	many	TRBJ2-2	CSVEGKGEAGELFF
TRBV7-9	12	-	TRBJ1-1	CASSLGSREAFF
TRBV20-1	17	many	TRBJ2-1	CSARDPLGTITINEQFF
TRBV7-2	18	many	TRBJ2-7	CASSSDIPPAGTKHEQYF
TRBV5-4	14	few	TRBJ1-5	CASSFSHSNQPQHF
TRBV2	12	-	TRBJ2-1	CASLPAGNEQFF
TRBV6-5	15	many	TRBJ2-5	CASSRGIPWKETQYF
TRBV9	15	many	TRBJ1-2	CASSVEVTGNYGYTF
TRBV12-3/TRBV12-4	14	many	TRBJ2-3	CASSLAGGGDTQYF
TRBV5-4	18	few	TRBJ2-6	CASSLAGPVGAGANVLTF
TRBV6-5	13	many	TRBJ1-2	CASSYANRGGYTF
TRBV20-1	15	once	TRBJ2-7	CSAGVGGRTGYEQYF
TRBV2	14	-	TRBJ1-4	CASNAGGRHEKLFF
TRBV7-9	15	many	TRBJ2-5	CASSLVPRAQETQYF
TRBV19	14	many	TRBJ1-5	CASIGREKVQPQHF
TRBV3-1	15	many	TRBJ1-4	CASSQVRAPHEKLFF
TRBV6-5	14	-	TRBJ2-2	CAGSYGGDTGELFF
TRBV3-1	15	-	TRBJ2-4	CASSQVAQGKNIQYF
TRBV27	15	-	TRBJ1-2	CASSLKAGLDYGYTF
TRBV19	14	many	TRBJ2-1	CASSIFTGINEQFF
TRBV19	15	many	TRBJ2-3	CASSRPGQGRDTQYF
TRBV6-2/TRBV6-3	19	-	TRBJ1-5	CASSYDTNTGENSNQPQHF
TRBV6-6	15	many	TRBJ1-4	CASSPIGGGNEKLFF
TRBV6-1	15	-	TRBJ1-5	CASQTLGRQDQPQHF
TRBV2	14	many	TRBJ1-5	CASKAGGGNQPQHF
TRBV6-1	14	-	TRBJ2-7	CASSREGASYEQYF
TRBV7-3	14	many	TRBJ1-2	CASSATGGDYGYTF
TRBV19	17	many	TRBJ2-2	CASSMGSGRDDTGELFF
TRBV20-1	19	-	TRBJ2-1	CSARSRLAGGPGMLDEQSF
TRBV7-2	13	many	TRBJ2-7	CASSSSYPYEQYF
TRBV11-3	14	many	TRBJ1-2	CASSLGAINYGYTF
TRBV5-1	14	few	TRBJ2-4	CASSPGQGGAVQYF
TRBV20-1	15	many	TRBJ2-7	CSAISGTSGNYEQYF
TRBV6-5	13	few	TRBJ2-3	CASSHYATDTQYF
TRBV19	14	many	TRBJ2-7	CASSIDAGSYEQYF
TRBV19	17	many	TRBJ2-3	CASSIGTTPGTPDTQYF
TRBV6-4	13	-	TRBJ1-1	CASSVDANTEAFF